Here is one T cell receptor beta chain with its context. Per the germline V gene, CDR1 is ENHRY and CDR2 is SYGVKD. V was trimmed by 3 bases and J by 3 bases, leaving 5 bases between them. The CDR3 has 12 amino acids. This sample's time point: blood 2 weeks post-SBRT. Treatment: 15 Gy SBRT to primary tumor, nephrectomy 4 weeks later. Sequencing was performed with immunoSEQ multiplex PCR; in TCRdb, only in-frame clones are kept and a portion is missing. Counted here are some 150,000 clones, 87% occurring once; the ten biggest clones make up over 10%. The data derive from a study of radiation and T cells in renal cell carcinoma.

The clonotype was recovered from a woman between 45 and 65 years old with renal cell carcinoma. The specimen was blood, collected from a patient whose treatment included radiotherapy and nephrectomy. V is TRBV10-3 and J is TRBJ2-5; D is unresolved. CDR3 nucleotide sequence: TGTGCCATCAGTGAACTCGAAGAGACCCAGTACTTC. This translates into CAISELEETQYF.